This is a list of T cell receptor beta chains from one sample in a study of post-analysis software for immune sequencing data. TCRdb reprocessed the PCR reads via MiXCR and lists one record per CDR3 protein. The sample shows about 770,000 distinct CDR3 sequences, about 45% of them seen only once. Sequenced sample: blood. These TCRs come from a girl between 10 and 17 years old with multiple sclerosis. Both conserved end residues are part of each CDR3. The order of the fields is V gene, D gene, clone size, J gene, CDR3 DNA, CDR3 protein. A D gene is named only where the DNA matches it firmly. Size values are once, few and many counts, or a class for expanded clones, and some rows have none.

>TRBV7-3|NA|NA|TRBJ1-3
TGTGCCAGCAGCCCCGCCGGGAATGGAAACACCAGATATTTT
CASSPAGNGNTRYF
>TRBV18|NA|NA|TRBJ1-2
TGTGCCAGCTCACTGCTTGCCGGGACGGATTCTAACTATGGCTACACCTTC
CASSLLAGTDSNYGYTF
>TRBV7-9|NA|many|TRBJ1-4
TGTGCCAGCAGCCCTACAGAAATTAATGAAAAACTGTTTTTT
CASSPTEINEKLFF
>TRBV3-1|NA|NA|TRBJ2-4
TGTGCCAGCAGCCAAGAATTTGTGTCCAACAACATTCAGTACTTC
CASSQEFVSNNIQYF
>TRBV15|NA|NA|TRBJ2-5
TGTGCCACCAGGAAAACAGAGCAAGAGACCCAGTACTTC
CATRKTEQETQYF
>TRBV15|NA|once|TRBJ1-1
TGTGCCACCAGCAGAGATAGGGTGAGCAACACTGAAGCTTTCTTT
CATSRDRVSNTEAFF
>TRBV12-3/TRBV12-4|NA|NA|TRBJ2-1
TGTGCCAGCAGACCCGACTGGGGTAGGGTGGATGAGCAGTTCTTC
CASRPDWGRVDEQFF
>TRBV7-6|NA|few|TRBJ2-7
TGTGCCAGCAGCTTAGTACCTCAGGGCGAGCAGTACTTC
CASSLVPQGEQYF
>TRBV20-1|NA|few|TRBJ1-6
TGCAGTGCTCGAGAGTCCCCGGGGCATAATTCACCCCTCCACTTT
CSARESPGHNSPLHF
>TRBV9|NA|NA|TRBJ2-7
TGTGCCAGCAGCGTGGGACGGGGGGCGTACGAGCAGTACTTC
CASSVGRGAYEQYF
>TRBV4-2|NA|NA|TRBJ1-5
TGTGCCAGCAGCCAAGATGGGCAGAACAATCAGCCCCAGCATTTT
CASSQDGQNNQPQHF
>TRBV29-1|TRBD2|few|TRBJ2-7
TGCAGCGTCCGGACTAGCGGGAGCCACGAGCAGTACTTC
CSVRTSGSHEQYF
>TRBV12-3/TRBV12-4|TRBD1|NA|TRBJ1-6
TGTGCCAGCACCCAGCGGGGGACAGCCCGGTCACCCCTCCACTTT
CASTQRGTARSPLHF
>TRBV27|NA|NA|TRBJ1-1
TGTGCCAGCAGCCTTAGGTGGGCAGGCTGGGGTGAGGGCACTGAAGCTTTCTTT
CASSLRWAGWGEGTEAFF
>TRBV7-8|TRBD2|NA|TRBJ2-1
TGTGCCAGCAGCTTACGGGAGGGAGAGTACAATGAGCAGTTCTTC
CASSLREGEYNEQFF
>TRBV13|TRBD2|few|TRBJ2-1
TGTGCCAGCAGCTTAAGTAGCGGGAGAGCAGATGAGCAGTTCTTC
CASSLSSGRADEQFF
>TRBV6-5|NA|NA|TRBJ1-2
TGTGCCAGCAGTTACGGGGGCAGGGGAAGTGGCTACACCTTC
CASSYGGRGSGYTF
>TRBV27|NA|NA|TRBJ2-6
TGTGCCAGCAGTCCGATCCTCTCTGGGGCCAACGTCCTGACTTTC
CASSPILSGANVLTF
>TRBV12-5|TRBD1|NA|TRBJ1-4
TGTGCTAGTGGTTTTTCCGGGACAGGGTGGAATGAAAAACTGTTTTTT
CASGFSGTGWNEKLFF
>TRBV28|NA|NA|TRBJ1-1
TGTGCCAGCAGTCCCCGACGGATGAACACTGAAGCTTTCTTT
CASSPRRMNTEAFF
>TRBV7-2|NA|NA|TRBJ2-6
TGTGCCAGCAGCAAACAAGCAAACTCTGGGGCCAACGTCCCGACTTTC
CASSKQANSGANVPTF
>TRBV10-3|NA|few|TRBJ2-1
TGTGCCATCACTCCCGATCTAGCCACCTACTCCTACAATGAGCAGTTCTTC
CAITPDLATYSYNEQFF
>TRBV6-1|TRBD2|NA|TRBJ2-3
TGTGCCAGCAGCTCCAAACTAGCGGGAAATGGGGCGGGTACGCAGTATTTT
CASSSKLAGNGAGTQYF
>TRBV6-2/TRBV6-3|NA|NA|TRBJ1-5
TGTGCCAGCAGTTCCCAGGGCATCAATCAGCCCCAGCATTTT
CASSSQGINQPQHF
>TRBV5-1|TRBD2|NA|TRBJ2-1
TGCGCCAGCAGCTTGCATAGCGGGAGAGGTTCTAAATACAATGAGCAGTTCTTC
CASSLHSGRGSKYNEQFF
>TRBV7-9|NA|NA|TRBJ2-7
TGTGCCGGCAGCTTAGGAGTTGGGGCTCCCTCGGCCGAGCAGTACTTC
CAGSLGVGAPSAEQYF
>TRBV29-1|NA|few|TRBJ2-5
TGCAGCGTGACCCCTGACGAGACCCAGTACTTC
CSVTPDETQYF
>TRBV12-3/TRBV12-4|NA|NA|TRBJ2-6
TGTGCCGGCAGTTTATCCGGGCCTGGGGCCAACGTCCTGACTTTC
CAGSLSGPGANVLTF